This is a list of T cell receptor beta chains from one sample in a study of T cell responses to AZD1222 COVID-19 vaccine. This table comes from immunoSEQ multiplex PCR, and its TCRdb copy is limited to in-frame clones, with some not included. Of 120,000 or so clones in the sample, around 89% were seen once. The sample was peripheral blood, taken on day 0 of MenACWY control vaccination. These receptors were taken from an adult in good health. Both conserved end residues are part of each CDR3. A D gene is named only where the DNA matches it firmly. Clone size, where shown, is once, few, many, or a class for clones that have expanded.

clone_size cdr3_length d_call j_call v_call cdr3_nt cdr3_aa
. 13 . TRBJ1-3 TRBV12-3/TRBV12-4 TGTGCCAGCAGCTACTGGTCTGGAAACACCATATATTTT CASSYWSGNTIYF
. 14 TRBD2 TRBJ2-3 TRBV3-1/TRBV3-2 TGTGCCAGCAGTCAGACTAGCGGGATAAATACGCAGTATTTT CASSQTSGINTQYF
. 13 . TRBJ2-5 TRBV5-6 TGTGCCAGCAGCTTACAGAACCAAGAGACCCAGTACTTC CASSLQNQETQYF
. 13 TRBD1 TRBJ2-7 TRBV29-1 TGCAGCGTTAGGGGACAGGGGGTAGGCGAGCAGTACTTC CSVRGQGVGEQYF
. 17 . TRBJ1-6 TRBV7-9 TGTGCCAGCAGCCGCCAAAGCCTAGGCTCCTATAATTCACCCCTCCACTTT CASSRQSLGSYNSPLHF
. 13 . TRBJ1-6 TRBV30 TGTGCCGCAAACGATCTCTATAATTCACCCCTCCACTTT CAANDLYNSPLHF
. 16 . TRBJ1-3 TRBV5-1 TGCGCCAGCAGCCAATTGGGGTTTATCTCTGGAAACACCATATATTTT CASSQLGFISGNTIYF
. 13 TRBD2 TRBJ2-7 TRBV27 TGTGCCAGCCGGACTAGCGGTTCCTACGAGCAGTACTTC CASRTSGSYEQYF
. 15 TRBD2 TRBJ2-7 TRBV14 TGTGCCAGCAGCCGACGGACTAGCGGGGTCTACGAGCAGTACTTC CASSRRTSGVYEQYF
. 12 . TRBJ2-1 TRBV18 TGTGCCAGCTCACCGGGGGGCGATGAGCAGTTCTTC CASSPGGDEQFF
. 14 . TRBJ2-3 TRBV5-1 TGCGCCAGCAGCTTGGTGCCAGGGTGGCATACGCAGTATTTT CASSLVPGWHTQYF
. 14 TRBD2 TRBJ2-3 TRBV29-1 TGCAGCGTGGGATCAGCGGGACGCACAGATACGCAGTATTTT CSVGSAGRTDTQYF
. 14 . TRBJ2-7 TRBV7-3 TGTGCCAGCAGCCCTGCGGGCCCTTCGCGGGAGCAGTACTTC CASSPAGPSREQYF
. 13 . TRBJ2-5 TRBV27 TGTGCCAGCTCCCTCCAGGGACCGGAGACCCAGTACTTC CASSLQGPETQYF
. 17 TRBD2 TRBJ2-7 TRBV12-5 TGTGCTAGTGGTTTGGACCGGACTAGCGGTTACTCCTACGAGCAGTACTTC CASGLDRTSGYSYEQYF
. 14 . TRBJ1-5 TRBV30 TGTGCCTGGAGTTTGAAGGGCGGCAATCAGCCCCAGCATTTT CAWSLKGGNQPQHF
. 15 . TRBJ2-1 TRBV6-5 TGTGCCAGCAGTTTAGCGGACAACTCCTACAATGAGCAGTTCTTC CASSLADNSYNEQFF
once 12 . TRBJ2-7 TRBV11-3 TGTGCCAGCAGCTCCCCGCCGGGCGAGCAGTACTTC CASSSPPGEQYF
few 17 . TRBJ2-3 TRBV10-3 TGTGCCATCAGAACAAATCGGGTGGGCCATGCGGCAGATACGCAGTATTTT CAIRTNRVGHAADTQYF
. 15 . TRBJ1-3 TRBV5-1 TGCGCCAGCAGTTCAGAGGGTTCCCGGGGGAACACCATATATTTT CASSSEGSRGNTIYF
. 14 . TRBJ1-3 TRBV5-1 TGCGCCAGCAGGTCGGGATTAGGGTTAAACACCATATATTTT CASRSGLGLNTIYF
. 14 TRBD1 TRBJ1-6 TRBV3-1/TRBV3-2 TGTGCCAGCAGCCAAGGACAGGGGAATTCACCCCTCCACTTT CASSQGQGNSPLHF
. 13 . TRBJ2-2 TRBV12-3/TRBV12-4 TGTGCCAGCAGTGAACTCGGGGCCGGGGAGCTGTTTTTT CASSELGAGELFF
. 14 . TRBJ1-2 TRBV3-1/TRBV3-2 TGTGCCAGCAGCCAGGCAGCCGACTGGGCAGGCTACACCTTC CASSQAADWAGYTF
. 13 . TRBJ2-7 TRBV12-3/TRBV12-4 TGTGCCAGCAGTTTAGTGCGGGGTTACGAGCAGTACTTC CASSLVRGYEQYF
. 15 TRBD2 TRBJ2-3 TRBV5-4 TGTGCCAGCAGCCGGCTAGCGGGAGAAGGGGATACGCAGTATTTT CASSRLAGEGDTQYF
. 15 . TRBJ2-3 TRBV5-1 TGCGCCAGCAGCCCGGAATTCGGGACCTACAATACGCAGTATTTT CASSPEFGTYNTQYF
. 18 . TRBJ2-2 TRBV23-1 TGCGCCAGCAGTCAATGGGACGGGAGAGGGCCTAACACCGGGGAGCTGTTTTTT CASSQWDGRGPNTGELFF
once 15 . TRBJ1-4 TRBV6-1 TGTGCCAGCAGTGAATGGGCAGGGTGGAATGAAAAACTGTTTTTT CASSEWAGWNEKLFF
. 15 . TRBJ2-5 TRBV24-1 TGTGCCACCAGTGATTTGAGAGGGGGGCGAGAGACCCAGTACTTC CATSDLRGGRETQYF
. 10 . TRBJ2-1 TRBV29-1 TGCAGCGTTGGTACCGTTGAGCAGTTCTTC CSVGTVEQFF
once 13 . TRBJ1-3 TRBV7-9 TGTGCCAGCAGCTTAGCAGGTCTTCCCACCATATATTTT CASSLAGLPTIYF
. 16 TRBD1 TRBJ1-1 TRBV5-1 TGCGCCAGCAGCTTGTTGATTGGACAGGGGAACACTGAAGCTTTCTTT CASSLLIGQGNTEAFF
few 16 . TRBJ1-6 TRBV9 TGTGCCAGCAGCGTAGGCGGACCCTCCTATAATTCACCCCTCCACTTT CASSVGGPSYNSPLHF
. 14 . TRBJ2-1 TRBV30 TGTGCCTGGAGAGACTGGACACTGATGAATGAGCAGTTCTTC CAWRDWTLMNEQFF
. 15 . TRBJ2-1 TRBV5-5 TGTGCCAGCGGCTTAGGAGATTTATCCTACAATGAGCAGTTCTTC CASGLGDLSYNEQFF
. 17 TRBD2 TRBJ2-1 TRBV11-3 TGTGCCAGCAGCTCACCCCACCTAGCGGGAGGATTCGATGAGCAGTTCTTC CASSSPHLAGGFDEQFF